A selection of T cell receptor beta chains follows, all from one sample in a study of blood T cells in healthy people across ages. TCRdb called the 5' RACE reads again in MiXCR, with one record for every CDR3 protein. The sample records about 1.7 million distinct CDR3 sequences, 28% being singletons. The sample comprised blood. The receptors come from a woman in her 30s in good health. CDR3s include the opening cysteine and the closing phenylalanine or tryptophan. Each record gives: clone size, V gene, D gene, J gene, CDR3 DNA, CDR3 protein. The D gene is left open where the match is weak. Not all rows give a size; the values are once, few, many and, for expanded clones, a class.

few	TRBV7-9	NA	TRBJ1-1	TGTGCCAGCAGCCAGCAGGGGATTGAAGCTTTCTTT	CASSQQGIEAFF
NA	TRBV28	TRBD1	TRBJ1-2	TGTGCCAGCAGTACTTCCGGGACAGGGGGACTTCTTAGCGACACCTTC	CASSTSGTGGLLSDTF
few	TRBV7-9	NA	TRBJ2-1	TGTGCCAGCAGCTTGGAACTGAGGGTAGAAGAGCAGTTCTTC	CASSLELRVEEQFF
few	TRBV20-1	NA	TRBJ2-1	TGCAGTGCTCGATACCCGGTGCTTCCCGGCAATGAGCAGTTCTTC	CSARYPVLPGNEQFF
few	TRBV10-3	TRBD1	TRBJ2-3	TGTGCCATCAGTGATTTCCGACAGGGGGTAGAAAGAGATACGCAGTATTTT	CAISDFRQGVERDTQYF
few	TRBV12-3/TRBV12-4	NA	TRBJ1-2	TGTGCCAGCAGCGACGACTTTTATGGCTACACCTTC	CASSDDFYGYTF
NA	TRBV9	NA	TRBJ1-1	TGTGCCAGCAGCGTAGGGGCAGGGTATCCAGTGAACACTAAAGCTTTCTTT	CASSVGAGYPVNTKAFF
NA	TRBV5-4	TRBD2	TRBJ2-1	TGTGCCAGCAGCTCGGCGCTAGCGGGGGGTAATGAGCAGGTCTTC	CASSSALAGGNEQVF
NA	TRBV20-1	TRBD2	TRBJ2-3	TGCAGTGCCCCCGGGACTAGCGGGATCATCACGCAGTATTTT	CSAPGTSGIITQYF
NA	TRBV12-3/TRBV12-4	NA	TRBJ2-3	TGTGCCAGCAATAGCGGTACTAGCACAGATACGCAGTATTTT	CASNSGTSTDTQYF
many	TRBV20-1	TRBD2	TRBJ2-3	TGCAGTGCTAGAGATGGTAGCGGGGGGCTTAACACAGATACGCAGTATTTT	CSARDGSGGLNTDTQYF
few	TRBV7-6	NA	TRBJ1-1	TGTGCCAGCAGCTTAAGCGATGGATGGCAGAACACTGAAGCTTTCTTT	CASSLSDGWQNTEAFF
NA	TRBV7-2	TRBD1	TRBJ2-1	TGTGCCAGCCTCCTTGGGGGACAGGGATTCCTCGAGCAGTTCTTC	CASLLGGQGFLEQFF
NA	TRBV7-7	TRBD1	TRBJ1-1	TGTGCCAGCAGCCCTGGGGGACAGCCGAACACTGAAGCTTTCTTT	CASSPGGQPNTEAFF
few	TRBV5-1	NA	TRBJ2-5	TGCGCCAGCAGCTTCGGGGACTACCAAGAGACCCAGTACTTC	CASSFGDYQETQYF
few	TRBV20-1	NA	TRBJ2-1	TGCAGTGCACCTACTAGAGGCTCCTACAATGAGCAGTTCTTC	CSAPTRGSYNEQFF
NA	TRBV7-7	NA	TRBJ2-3	TGTGCCAGCAGCTTAAAGTGGGGAGATACGCAGTATTTT	CASSLKWGDTQYF
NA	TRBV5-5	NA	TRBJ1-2	TGTGCCAGCAGCCAGACAGGTGGCTACATCTTC	CASSQTGGYIF
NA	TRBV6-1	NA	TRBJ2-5	TGTGCCAGCAGTGAAACCCTCAAAGAGACCCAGTACTTC	CASSETLKETQYF
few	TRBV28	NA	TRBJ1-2	TGTGCCAGCAGTTTAGTCCTGGGCACAGGTGGCTACACCTTC	CASSLVLGTGGYTF
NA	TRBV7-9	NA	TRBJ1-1	TGTGCCAGCAGCGTGCCCGGGGGCTTCACTCCTGAAGCTTTCTTT	CASSVPGGFTPEAFF
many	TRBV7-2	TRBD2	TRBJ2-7	TGTGCCAGCAAGCAATCAACTAGCGACTCCTACGAGCAGTACTTC	CASKQSTSDSYEQYF
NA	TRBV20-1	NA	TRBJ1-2	TGCAGTGCTTATGACAGTCTTTCCCCTAACTACGGCTACACCTTC	CSAYDSLSPNYGYTF
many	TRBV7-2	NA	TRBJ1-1	TGTGCCAGCAGCTTAGGGTGGACTGAAGCTTTCTTT	CASSLGWTEAFF
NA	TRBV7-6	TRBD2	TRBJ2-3	TGTGCCAGCAGTCATCTGCGGGGGGTCACAGATACGCAGTATTTT	CASSHLRGVTDTQYF
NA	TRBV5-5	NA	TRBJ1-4	TGTGCCAGCAGCCTTGATTCAGGGAATGAAAAACTGTTTTTT	CASSLDSGNEKLFF
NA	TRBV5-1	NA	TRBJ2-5	TGCGCCAGCAGCTTGGTAACTAGCTCTAGGGGTGAGACCCAGTACTTC	CASSLVTSSRGETQYF
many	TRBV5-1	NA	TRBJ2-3	TGCGCCAGCAGCTTGGCCCAAGATACGCAGTATTTT	CASSLAQDTQYF
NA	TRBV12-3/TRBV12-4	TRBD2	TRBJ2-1	TGTGCCAGCAGAATGGGAGGGCCTTTGTCTAGTGAGCAGTTCTTC	CASRMGGPLSSEQFF
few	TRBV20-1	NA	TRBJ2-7	TGCAGTGCTAGAGTTCCCTCGGTGGGTCCCTACGAGCAGTACTTC	CSARVPSVGPYEQYF
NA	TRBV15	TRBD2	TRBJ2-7	TGTGCCACCAGCAGATGGTCCGGGACTAGCGGGAGCTACGAGCAGCACTTC	CATSRWSGTSGSYEQHF
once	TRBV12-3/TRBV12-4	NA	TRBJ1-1	TGTGCCAGCAGTTTATTTGCAGGGCTCACTGAAGCTTTCTTT	CASSLFAGLTEAFF
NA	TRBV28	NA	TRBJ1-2	TGTGCCAGCAGATTCGCCTCCCGCGGTGGCTACACCTTC	CASRFASRGGYTF
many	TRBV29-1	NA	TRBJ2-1	TGCAGCGTGTTAGGGAAAAGTGAGCAGTTCTTC	CSVLGKSEQFF
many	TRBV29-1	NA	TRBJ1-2	TGCAGCGTTGAGGCTAATAACTATGGCTACACCTTC	CSVEANNYGYTF
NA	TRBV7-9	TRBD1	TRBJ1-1	TGTGCCAGCAGCTTAGAGAACAGGGGGAACACTGAAGCTTTCTTT	CASSLENRGNTEAFF
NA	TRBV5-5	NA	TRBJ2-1	TGTGCCAGCAAAACTCTTGGGGGCCACAATGAGCAGTTCTTC	CASKTLGGHNEQFF
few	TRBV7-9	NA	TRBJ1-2	TGTGCCAGCAGCCAACCGGGACTCTATGGCTACACCTTC	CASSQPGLYGYTF
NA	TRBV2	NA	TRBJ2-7	TGTGCCAGCAGGGGTGATCCATCCTACGAGCAGTACTTC	CASRGDPSYEQYF
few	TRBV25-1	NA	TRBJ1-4	TGTGCCAGCAGTGAATCCGGGACGGGTAATGAAAAACTGTTTTTT	CASSESGTGNEKLFF
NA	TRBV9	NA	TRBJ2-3	TGTGCCAGCAGCGTCACAGATCGTATAAGCATAGATACGCAGTATTTT	CASSVTDRISIDTQYF
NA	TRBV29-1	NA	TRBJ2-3	TGCAGCGTTCCTGAACAGCCCACAGATACGCAGTATTTT	CSVPEQPTDTQYF
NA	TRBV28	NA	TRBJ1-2	TGTGCCAGCAGTTTAATGGGGCTGACTAACTATGGCTACACCTTC	CASSLMGLTNYGYTF
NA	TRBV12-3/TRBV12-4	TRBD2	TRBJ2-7	TGTGCCAGCAGTTTAGCGCTAACCGGGACTAGCCGTCGGGAGCAGTACTTC	CASSLALTGTSRREQYF
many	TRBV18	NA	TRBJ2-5	TGTGCCAGCTCACCGATCGAGACCCAGTACTTC	CASSPIETQYF
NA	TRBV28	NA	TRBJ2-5	TGTGCCAGCAGGTCTGGAGGGCCGGAAGAGACCCAGTACTTC	CASRSGGPEETQYF
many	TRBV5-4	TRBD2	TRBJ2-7	TGTGCCAGCAGGAATAGCGGGAGGGGACCCTACGAGCAGTACTTC	CASRNSGRGPYEQYF
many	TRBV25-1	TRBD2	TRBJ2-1	TGTGCCAGCAGTGAAGCGGGAGACTACAATGAGCAGTTCTTC	CASSEAGDYNEQFF
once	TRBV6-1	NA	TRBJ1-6	TGTGCCAGCATTTTAACTGGGGATTCACCCCTCCACTTT	CASILTGDSPLHF
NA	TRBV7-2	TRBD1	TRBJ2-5	TGTGCCAGCAGCTACGTGGACAGGGGGTCAGAGACCCAGTACTTC	CASSYVDRGSETQYF